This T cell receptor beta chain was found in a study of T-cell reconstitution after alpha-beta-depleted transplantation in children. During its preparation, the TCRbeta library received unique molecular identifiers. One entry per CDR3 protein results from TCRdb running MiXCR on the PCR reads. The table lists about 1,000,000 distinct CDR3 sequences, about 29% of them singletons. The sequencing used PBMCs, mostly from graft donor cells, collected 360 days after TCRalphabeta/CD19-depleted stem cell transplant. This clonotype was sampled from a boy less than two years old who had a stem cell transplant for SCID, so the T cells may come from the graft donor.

DNA of the CDR3: TGTGCCAGCAGGGCCGGGGGGGTGAACACTGAAGCTTTCTTT. This codes for CASRAGGVNTEAFF. This chain joins TRBV6-1 and TRBJ1-1; D may be TRBD1 (5 bases). The V end lost 6 bases, the J end lost 0 bases, and 11 bases lay between the germline ends. Germline V gene lookup returns CDR1 MNHNS and CDR2 SASEGT. This CDR3 is built from 14 residues.